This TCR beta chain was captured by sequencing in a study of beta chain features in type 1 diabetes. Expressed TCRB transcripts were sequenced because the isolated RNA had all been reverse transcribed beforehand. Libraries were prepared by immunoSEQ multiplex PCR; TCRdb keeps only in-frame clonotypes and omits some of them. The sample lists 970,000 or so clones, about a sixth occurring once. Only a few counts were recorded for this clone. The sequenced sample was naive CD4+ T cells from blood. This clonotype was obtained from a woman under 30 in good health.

The CDR3 sequence is CASSLRGSSTDTQYF. In nucleotides, the CDR3 is TGTGCCAGCAGCTTACGGGGGAGCAGCACAGATACGCAGTATTTT. The V gene is TRBV7-9, the J gene TRBJ2-3; a possible D gene is TRBD2 (6 bases). The V gene lost 2 bases and the J gene lost 0 bases, with 9 bases spanning the gap. CDR3 length: 15 residues. Germline assignment: CDR1 SEHNR and CDR2 FQNEAQ (reference sequence).